This TCR beta chain was profiled in a study of T cells after posttransplantation cyclophosphamide. The study's findings and limits: Skin or GI-infiltrating T cells shared few TRB sequences with blood. Donor-recipient repertoire similarity was low at 1-2 months, rising over year one.

Trimming took 6 bases from V and 0 from J, leaving 7 bases between them. The CDR3 runs 13 residues. Germline values: CDR1 LGHNA, CDR2 YSLEER. Data came from immunoSEQ multiplex PCR; TCRdb stores just in-frame clones and leaves some out. This sample carries under 30,000 clones, none of them present only once. This clone was seen ten or more times. Its antigen is still unknown. Specimen: PBMCs. V usage is TRBV4-3 and J usage is TRBJ2-3; D is uncertain. The TCR was taken from a woman in her sixties or seventies in good health, CMV-negative, and a related stem cell transplant donor. CDR3 bases: TGCGCCAGCAGTCTAACTAGCACAGATACGCAGTATTTT. Amino acid sequence: CASSLTSTDTQYF.